Listed here are 13 T cell receptor beta chains from one sample, sequenced in a study of CXCR3-negative and CXCR3-positive naive CD8 T cells. General study points: Comparison of naive cells showed more hydrophobic TRB CDR3s in CXCR3-positive than in CXCR3-negative naive cells.

These TCRs' antigens remain unknown. The TRB cDNA libraries were prepared by 5' RACE with UMI labels. TCRdb re-called the 5' RACE reads and gives one entry per CDR3 protein, without DNA. The data show tens of thousands of distinct CDR3 sequences, and the top ten clones hold approximately 0.53%. Specimen: naive CXCR3+ CD8+ T cells from blood. Subset in this sample: CD45RO-CCR7+CD27+CD95- naive CD8+ T cells expressing CXCR3 (TNR3+). The receptors were gathered from a human donor in good health. Some clones in this sample may be carry-over from other donors' samples.

The gene calls are TRBV7-6 and TRBJ1-1; the TRBD1 assignment by TCRdb is unverifiable without DNA. The CDR3 is 15 amino acids. Germline CDR1 SGHVS, CDR2 FNYEAQ. The CDR3: CASSPDLTLNTEAFF.

The chain employs TRBV9 and TRBJ1-4. Looked up from germline, CDR1 is SGDLS and CDR2 is YYNGEE. The CDR3 consists of 14 residues. The CDR3: CASSVSGGDEKLFF.

This chain joins TRBV13 and TRBJ2-2; TCRdb's D gene call, TRBD2, goes unchecked for lack of DNA. This CDR3 spans 14 amino acids. Germline V gene lookup returns CDR1 PRHDT and CDR2 FYEKMQ (reference sequence). CDR3 sequence: CASSFKGDTGELFF.

CDR3 amino acids: CASSLADRGWEETQYF. The V and J genes are TRBV11-2 and TRBJ2-5; TCRdb gives TRBD1 as the D gene, but with no DNA this cannot be confirmed. The CDR3 is 16 residues long. Per germline, CDR1 SGHAT and CDR2 FQNNGV.

V gene TRBV7-9 combines with J gene TRBJ2-7; the TCRdb call, TRBD2, lacks DNA for checking. The germline gives CDR1 SEHNR, CDR2 FQNEAQ (reference sequence). CDR3 size: 15 residues. The CDR3 sequence: CASSFSWTLAQEQYF. The variable domain in full, completed from reference TRBV7-9 and TRBJ2-7, reads DTGVSQNPRHKITKRGQNVTFRCDPISEHNRLYWYRQTLGQGPEFLTYFQNEAQLEKSRLLSDRFSAERPKGSFSTLEIQRTEQGDSAMYLCASSFSWTLAQEQYFGPGTRLTVT.

The chain is built from TRBV6-2 or TRBV6-3 and TRBJ1-1; TCRdb's D call, TRBD1, is unchecked because there is no DNA. The CDR3 consists of 13 residues. CDR1 is MNHEY and CDR2 is SVGEGT in the germline V gene. The CDR3 sequence is CASSSGGYTEAFF.

The V call is TRBV5-1, the J call TRBJ2-5; TCRdb's D call, TRBD1, is unchecked because there is no DNA. The CDR3 is 15 residues long. Germline values: CDR1 SGHRS, CDR2 YFSETQ. CDR3: CASSAWTGEGETQYF.

The CDR3 sequence: CASSLAGGAYNEQFF. The chain is built from TRBV28 and TRBJ2-1; the D call of TRBD2 rests on TCRdb alone, since no DNA is present to check it. Per germline, CDR1 MDHEN and CDR2 SYDVKM. CDR3 length: 15 amino acids.

V usage is TRBV4-1 and J usage is TRBJ1-6; TCRdb indicates TRBD1, and absent DNA this call remains unverified. The CDR3 extends over 16 amino acids. Germline V lookup: CDR1 MGHRA, CDR2 YSYEKL. The CDR3 spells CASSQDGWGRGSPLHF.

This rearrangement joins TRBV12-3 or TRBV12-4 to TRBJ2-5; TCRdb's assignment of TRBD1 cannot be checked, as there is no DNA. The CDR3 extends over 14 amino acids. The CDR3 is CASSFYGGQETQYF.

The chain combines TRBV20-1 with TRBJ1-2. CDR1 and CDR2 (germline): DFQATT, SNEGSKA (reference sequence). The CDR3 has 12 amino acids. CDR3 sequence: CSVDPDNYGYTF.

The genes are TRBV7-2 and TRBJ2-7; TCRdb outputs TRBD1, but without DNA this stays unchecked. This CDR3 is 15 amino acids long. Germline V gene data show CDR1 as SGHTA and CDR2 as FQGNSA. CDR3 sequence: CASSLGRGTVYEQYF.

The rearrangement joins TRBV23-1 to TRBJ2-5; the TCRdb D gene call, TRBD1, has no DNA to confirm it. TRBV23-1 is an ORF, with its function uncertain. The CDR3 consists of 23 residues. CDR3 amino acids: CASSQTGTRSAGQPPPKQETQYF.